Below are 13 T cell receptor beta chains sequenced from a single sample in a study of Ad26.COV2.S vaccination and SARS-CoV-2 variants. The sample's treatment: roughly 18 received Ad26.COV2.S at low or high dose, single or two shots; 5 received placebo; per-sample allocation not given. Specimen acquisition occurred on day 63 following the initial vaccine or placebo injection. The repertoire was sequenced with immunoSEQ multiplex PCR; TCRdb's copy has only in-frame clones and lacks some. The sample carries 350,000 to 400,000 clones, 89% recorded once. Sequencing used peripheral blood, obtained in a trial of Ad26.COV2.S vaccine versus placebo. The receptors here all came from a person aged 18-60 years who received the Ad26.COV2.S COVID-19 vaccine or a placebo.

The chain uses TRBV5-1 and TRBJ1-4; 8 nucleotides match TRBD1. Germline values: CDR1 SGHRS, CDR2 YFSETQ. The CDR3 consists of 14 residues. Trimming cost V 3 bases and J 7 bases; bases outside gene matches: 5. CDR3 nucleotide sequence: TGCGCCAGCAGCTCAGGGGGCTGGGGTGAAAAACTGTTTTTT. This translates into CASSSGGWGEKLFF.

This chain joins TRBV6-6 and TRBJ2-2, with D possibly being TRBD1 or TRBD2 (5 bases each). The length of the CDR3 is 15 residues. V dropped 7 bases and J dropped 1 base, with 13 bases sitting between them. Germline values: CDR1 MNHNY, CDR2 SVGAGI (reference sequence). The CDR3 sequence: CASTPVRGNTGELFF. In DNA, the CDR3 is TGTGCCAGCACTCCCGTGAGGGGGAACACCGGGGAGCTGTTTTTT.

This chain links TRBV6-2 or TRBV6-3 with TRBJ1-1; D is unclear. V dropped 4 bases and J dropped 1 base, with 10 bases sitting between them. The CDR3 covers 14 residues. CDR1 and CDR2 from the germline V gene are MNHEY and SVGEGT. CDR3 residues: CASSSSDRNTEAFF. The CDR3 coding sequence is TGTGCCAGCAGTTCTTCTGACCGGAACACTGAAGCTTTCTTT.

The V call is TRBV28, the J call TRBJ1-6; 8 bases are a match to TRBD1. Trimming cost V 5 bases and J 11 bases; bases outside gene matches: 5. From germline, CDR1 is MDHEN and CDR2 SYDVKM. The CDR3 length is 13 residues. The CDR3 sequence: CASSAIQGAPLHF. CDR3 bases: TGTGCCAGCAGTGCCATACAGGGGGCACCCCTCCACTTT. The entire variable domain, with the rest obtained from reference TRBV28 and TRBJ1-6, is as follows: DVKVTQSSRYLVKRTGEKVFLECVQDMDHENMFWYRQDPGLGLRLIYFSYDVKMKEKGDIPEGYSVSREKKERFSLILESASTNQTSMYLCASSAIQGAPLHFGNGTRLTVT.

Details on this clone: The junction does not match germline at one end; this may be a read error. The chain is built from TRBV2 and TRBJ2-4; 7 bases match TRBD2. Germline lookup yields CDR1 SNHLY and CDR2 FYNNEI. This CDR3 has 14 residues. CDR3: CASSEGLAQNIQYF. As DNA, the CDR3 is TGTGCCAGCAGTGAAGGACTAGCCCAAAACATTCAGTACTTC.

The rearrangement uses TRBV7-6 and TRBJ1-2; 8 nucleotides match TRBD1. This CDR3 comprises 17 residues. After removal of 5 bases from V and 2 bases from J, the junction contained 13 bases not matched to a gene. Germline CDR1 reads SGHVS; CDR2 reads FNYEAQ. This CDR3 is CASSQTPYRGGNYGYTF. CDR3 DNA sequence: TGTGCCAGCAGCCAAACTCCTTACAGGGGGGGGAACTATGGCTACACCTTC.

The CDR3 is CATGQGQINSPLHF. The CDR3 DNA sequence: TGTGCCACGGGTCAGGGACAGATTAATTCACCCCTCCACTTT. V gene TRBV15 combines with J gene TRBJ1-6, with TRBD1 identical over 7 bases. The junction had 8 bases not matched to a gene; V was cut back by 9 bases and J by 6 bases. Germline-derived CDR1 and CDR2 are LNHNV and YYDKDF (reference sequence). CDR3 size: 14 residues.

The chain recombines TRBV5-1 with TRBJ1-1; tentative D call: TRBD1 (6 bases). The germline V gene encodes CDR1 SGHRS and CDR2 YFSETQ. V lost 3 bases, J lost 7 bases, and 13 bases lay in between. The CDR3 totals 13 residues. CDR3 sequence reads: CASSSLQGVEAFF. The CDR3 bases are TGCGCCAGCAGCTCCTTACAGGGCGTTGAAGCTTTCTTT.

The genes are TRBV19 and TRBJ2-7; either TRBD1 or TRBD2 may supply D (5 bases each). Trimming stripped 7 bases from V and 2 bases from J, with 15 bases between. The CDR3 covers 14 residues. Germline V gene data show CDR1 as LNHDA and CDR2 as SQIVND (reference sequence). The CDR3 spells CASKLRWGTYEQYF. In nucleotides, the CDR3 is TGTGCCAGTAAACTCCGTTGGGGGACCTACGAGCAGTACTTC.

The V gene is TRBV30, the J gene TRBJ2-7; 7 nucleotides align to TRBD1. The germline V gene encodes CDR1 GTSNPN and CDR2 SVGIG (reference sequence). The V segment lost 2 bases and the J segment 5 bases; nucleotides outside the gene matches: 12. The CDR3 sequence is 15 residues long. Written as DNA, the CDR3 is TGTGCCTGGAGTCGCTTTCACAGGGGTGGCAACGAGCAGTACTTC. This encodes CAWSRFHRGGNEQYF. The entire variable domain, with the rest obtained from reference TRBV30 and TRBJ2-7, is as follows: SQTIHQWPATLVQPVGSPLSLECTVEGTSNPNLYWYRQAAGRGLQLLFYSVGIGQISSEVPQNLSASRPQDRQFILSSKKLLLSDSGFYLCAWSRFHRGGNEQYFGPGTRLTVT.

The V call is TRBV4-2, the J call TRBJ1-1, with D perhaps TRBD1 (5 bases). Trimming removed 1 base from V and 4 bases from J, with 13 bases in between. Per the germline V gene, CDR1 is LGHNA and CDR2 is YNFKEQ. CDR3 size: 15 residues. CDR3 amino acids: CASSQVGQGPTEAFF. The CDR3 DNA is TGTGCCAGCAGCCAAGTAGGGCAGGGTCCCACTGAAGCTTTCTTT.

The J gene is TRBJ1-6, the V gene TRBV9; 7 bases are a match to TRBD1. Germline loops: CDR1 SGDLS, CDR2 YYNGEE. This CDR3 contains 14 residues. The V segment lost 3 bases and the J segment 7 bases; nucleotides outside the gene matches: 4. This chain's CDR3 is CASSGRQGNSPLHF. The CDR3 DNA reads TGTGCCAGCAGCGGACGACAGGGAAATTCACCCCTCCACTTT.

V gene TRBV5-1 combines with J gene TRBJ2-3, with 12 bases fitting TRBD2. Unmatched junction bases numbered 5, after V lost 4 bases and J lost 5 bases. The CDR3 runs 15 residues. Germline V gives CDR1 SGHRS, CDR2 YFSETQ. CDR3: CASSASGRAKDTQYF. The CDR3, as DNA: TGCGCCAGCAGCGCTAGCGGGAGGGCTAAAGATACGCAGTATTTT.